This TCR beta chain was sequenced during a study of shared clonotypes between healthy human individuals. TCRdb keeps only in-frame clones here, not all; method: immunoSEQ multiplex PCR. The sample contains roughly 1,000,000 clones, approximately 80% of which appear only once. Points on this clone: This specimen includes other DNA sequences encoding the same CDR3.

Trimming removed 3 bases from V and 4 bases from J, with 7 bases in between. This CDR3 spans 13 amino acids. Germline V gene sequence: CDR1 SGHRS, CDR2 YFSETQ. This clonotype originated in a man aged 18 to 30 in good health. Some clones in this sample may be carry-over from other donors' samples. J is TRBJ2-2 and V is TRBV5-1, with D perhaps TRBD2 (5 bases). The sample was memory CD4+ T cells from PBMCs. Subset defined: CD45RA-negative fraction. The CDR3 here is CASSSTSTGELFF. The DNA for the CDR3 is TGCGCCAGCAGCTCAACTAGCACCGGGGAGCTGTTTTTT.